The 22 T cell receptor beta chains listed next were all sequenced from one sample in a study of CD8 T cells in Susac syndrome. Reverse transcription used roughly 0.45 to 1 ug RNA and random hexamers. One entry per CDR3 protein results from TCRdb running MiXCR on the immunoSEQ multiplex PCR reads. Counted here are fewer than 80,000 distinct CDR3 sequences, around 96% occurring once; the ten biggest clones make up about 0.6%. Material: CD8+ T cells from PBMCs. The receptors stem from a human donor with multiple sclerosis.

This sequence joins TRBV19 and TRBJ2-1; TRBD2 matches 9 bases. Looked up from germline, CDR1 is LNHDA and CDR2 is SQIVND (reference sequence). Trimming took 7 bases from V and 5 from J; bases not matched to a gene: 9. The CDR3 spans 15 residues. In DNA form, the CDR3 reads TGTGCCAGTATTCATGTGCGGGAGGGGAACAATGAGCAGTTCTTC. Its translation is CASIHVREGNNEQFF.

This chain joins TRBV24-1 and TRBJ1-5, with D hard to call. Germline values: CDR1 KGHDR, CDR2 SFDVKD. This CDR3 is built from 13 residues. The V end was cut by 1 base, the J end by 1 base, with 1 base between. Here the CDR3 DNA reads TGTGCCACCAGTGATTTCAGCAATCAGCCCCAGCATTTT. It yields the protein CATSDFSNQPQHF.

CDR3 amino acids: CASSELVGSRYEQYF. CDR3 in DNA: TGTGCCAGCAGTGAGTTAGTAGGCAGCCGCTACGAGCAGTACTTC. The rearrangement uses TRBV25-1 and TRBJ2-7; D uncertain. V lost 3 bases and J 3 bases, leaving 15 bases between the germline ends. The CDR3 sequence is 15 residues long. Per germline, CDR1 MGHDK and CDR2 SYGVNS.

The V gene is TRBV20-1, the J gene TRBJ2-7; 9 bases align to TRBD1. The germline V gene encodes CDR1 DFQATT and CDR2 SNEGSKA (reference sequence). V gave up 0 bases and J gave up 3 bases; unmatched junction bases: 6. This CDR3 region has 15 residues. CDR3: CSARDPDRGLYEQYF. Written as DNA, the CDR3 is TGCAGTGCTAGAGATCCGGACAGGGGCCTCTACGAGCAGTACTTC.

This chain connects TRBV28 to TRBJ1-1, with D unresolved. The CDR3 runs to 14 residues. CDR1 is MDHEN and CDR2 is SYDVKM in the germline V gene. Trimming left V 5 bases short and J 0 bases short, with 10 bases between. The CDR3 coding sequence is TGTGCCAGCAGTCTGACCCAGGTGAACACTGAAGCTTTCTTT. This codes for CASSLTQVNTEAFF.

V usage is TRBV11-2 and J usage is TRBJ2-1, with D possibly being TRBD2 (6 bases). The CDR3 contains 13 residues. The ends were cut back, 5 bases at V and 12 bases at J, with 17 bases in the middle. Germline CDR1 is SGHAT and CDR2 is FQNNGV. CDR3 sequence: CASSTAWRDRQFF. DNA of the CDR3: TGTGCCAGCAGCACGGCCTGGAGGGATCGGCAGTTCTTC.

This clonotype was counted only a few times. The CDR3 sequence: CASSSGNQPQHF. Written as DNA, the CDR3 is TGTGCCAGCAGTTCCGGCAATCAGCCCCAGCATTTT. The chain carries TRBV6-5 and TRBJ1-5, with unresolved D. Germline CDR1 reads MNHEY; CDR2 reads SVGAGI. V lost 4 bases, J lost 2 bases, and 3 bases lay in between. This CDR3 contains 12 residues.

The chain employs TRBV20-1 and TRBJ2-2, with D perhaps matching TRBD2 (7 bases). Germline V gene lookup returns CDR1 DFQATT and CDR2 SNEGSKA (reference sequence). With 0 bases removed from V and 5 bases from J, the gap between germline ends came to 13 bases. The CDR3 covers 15 residues. DNA for the CDR3: TGCAGTGCTAGAGATGACGGGGGGCGAACCGGGGAGCTGTTTTTT. This sequence encodes CSARDDGGRTGELFF.

This clonotype was recorded once. The chain couples TRBV2 to TRBJ2-7; possibly TRBD2 for D (5 bases). The ends were cut back, 7 bases at V and 5 bases at J, with 15 bases in the middle. The germline V gene encodes CDR1 SNHLY and CDR2 FYNNEI. The CDR3 is 13 residues long. CDR3 protein: CASKVYPGDEQYF. In nucleotides, the CDR3 is TGTGCCAGCAAGGTGTATCCCGGGGACGAGCAGTACTTC.

The chain has TRBV20-1 and TRBJ2-5; 7 nucleotides match TRBD2. The V gene end was trimmed by 4 bases and the J gene end by 1 base; junction bases not matched to a gene: 6. There are 14 residues in the CDR3. Germline V gene sequence: CDR1 DFQATT, CDR2 SNEGSKA (reference sequence). As DNA, the CDR3 is TGCAGTGCTAAGACGGGGGGTTCCCAAGAGACCCAGTACTTC. It encodes CSAKTGGSQETQYF.

V is TRBV4-1 and J is TRBJ2-1; no clear D gene. Germline V gives CDR1 MGHRA, CDR2 YSYEKL. The length of the CDR3 is 14 residues. The germline V and J ends were trimmed by 1 base and 7 bases, with 11 bases remaining between them. The CDR3 reads CASSQVELDNEQFF. CDR3 sequence (DNA): TGCGCCAGCAGCCAAGTAGAGCTGGATAATGAGCAGTTCTTC.

The chain recombines TRBV7-2 with TRBJ1-1, with a tentative D call TRBD1 (5 bases). Germline-derived CDR1 and CDR2 are SGHTA and FQGNSA. V was pared by 5 bases and J by 0 bases, with 10 bases between. This CDR3 is built from 14 residues. The CDR3: CASSQGQLNTEAFF. CDR3 bases: TGTGCCAGCAGCCAAGGACAACTGAACACTGAAGCTTTCTTT.

The CDR3 bases are TGTGCCAGTAGGAGGACGCAATACAATGAGCAGTTCTTC. The encoded protein is CASRRTQYNEQFF. The genes are TRBV19 and TRBJ2-1, with D uncertain. This CDR3 has 13 amino acids. The V and J ends lost 6 bases and 4 bases respectively, with 10 bases between them. CDR1 and CDR2 (germline): LNHDA, SQIVND (reference sequence). The entire variable domain, with the rest obtained from reference TRBV19 and TRBJ2-1, is as follows: DGGITQSPKYLFRKEGQNVTLSCEQNLNHDAMYWYRQDPGQGLRLIYYSQIVNDFQKGDIAEGYSVSREKKESFPLTVTSAQKNPTAFYLCASRRTQYNEQFFGPGTRLTVL.

The rearrangement joins TRBV24-1 to TRBJ2-5, with D unresolved. The CDR3 length is 14 residues. Trimming shortened V by 2 bases and J by 4 bases, and 10 bases separated the two germline ends. Germline V gene data show CDR1 as KGHDR and CDR2 as SFDVKD. For the CDR3, the DNA is TGTGCCACCAGTGATTCTCTCCTTGGAGAGACCCAGTACTTC. Its translation: CATSDSLLGETQYF.

V is TRBV30 and J is TRBJ2-1; 8 bases agree with TRBD1. Trimming took 0 bases from V and 6 from J; bases not matched to a gene: 7. The germline gives CDR1 GTSNPN, CDR2 SVGIG (reference sequence). The CDR3 is 15 amino acids. CDR3 DNA: TGTGCCTGGAGTGTACGACAGGGGTCAAGCAATGAGCAGTTCTTC. Translation gives CAWSVRQGSSNEQFF.

This rearrangement joins TRBV3-1 to TRBJ2-1; D is ambiguous. V was trimmed by 0 bases and J by 3 bases, leaving 15 bases between them. This CDR3 is 17 amino acids long. CDR1 is LGHDT, CDR2 YNNKEL, per germline (reference sequence). The CDR3 region is CASSQDGLPRDYNEQFF. In nucleotides, the CDR3 is TGTGCCAGCAGCCAAGACGGCCTACCAAGGGACTACAATGAGCAGTTCTTC.

The J gene is TRBJ1-5, the V gene TRBV9; D not certain. The germline V gene has CDR1 SGDLS and CDR2 YYNGEE. The CDR3 runs 14 residues. The V and J ends lost 4 bases and 1 base respectively, with 9 bases between them. The CDR3 reads CASSLTPSNQPQHF. The CDR3 DNA follows: TGTGCCAGCAGCCTGACCCCCAGCAATCAGCCCCAGCATTTT.

The rearrangement joins TRBV15 to TRBJ1-3; D unresolved. The germline V and J ends were trimmed by 1 base and 5 bases, with 0 bases remaining between them. Germline V gene data show CDR1 as LNHNV and CDR2 as YYDKDF (reference sequence). CDR3 length: 11 residues. This chain's CDR3 is CATSRGNTIYF. The CDR3 DNA reads as TGTGCCACCAGCAGAGGAAACACCATATATTTT.

This sequence joins TRBV12-3 or TRBV12-4 and TRBJ1-5; no reliable D call. V dropped 5 bases and J dropped 8 bases, with 10 bases sitting between them. The CDR3 is made up of 12 amino acids. Here the CDR3 DNA reads TGTGCCAGCAGTCCGGTCTTTGAGCCCCAGCATTTT. Protein product: CASSPVFEPQHF.

This clonotype was picked up one time. The rearrangement joins TRBV29-1 to TRBJ2-1, with TRBD2 identical over 10 bases. Unmatched junction bases numbered 7, after V lost 1 base and J lost 7 bases. The CDR3 spans 15 residues. Germline CDR1 and CDR2: SQVTM and ANQGSEA. The CDR3 reads CSVEGTSGNGNEQFF. As DNA, the CDR3 is TGCAGCGTTGAAGGTACTAGCGGGAATGGAAATGAGCAGTTCTTC.

The gene calls are TRBV24-1 and TRBJ1-6; D unclear. The V gene's germline CDR1 is KGHDR and CDR2 SFDVKD. Trimming stripped 8 bases from V and 8 bases from J, with 0 bases between. The CDR3 length is 9 residues. The CDR3 DNA sequence: TGTGCCACCAATTCACCCCTCCACTTT. As protein: CATNSPLHF.

The gene calls are TRBV5-4 and TRBJ2-7; 10 bases are a match to TRBD2. V dropped 4 bases and J dropped 5; count of bases not matched to a gene: 6. Per the germline V gene, CDR1 is SGHNT and CDR2 is YYREEE (reference sequence). The CDR3 consists of 14 residues. The CDR3 sequence: CASSQAGGPDEQYF. Written as DNA, the CDR3 is TGTGCCAGCAGCCAAGCGGGAGGGCCGGACGAGCAGTACTTC.